Listed below are T cell receptor beta chains from one sample, sequenced in a study of shared clonotypes between healthy human individuals. The method was immunoSEQ multiplex PCR; TCRdb's version includes in-frame clones alone and lacks a portion of them. The sample gives 2 million to 2.5 million clones, less than 95% of which show up once; about 0.36% is in the top ten. The source material was naive CD4+ T cells from PBMCs. The receptors stem from a man younger than 35 in good health. Some clones in this sample may be carry-over from other donors' samples. Each CDR3 is given with its conserved first and last residue. The D gene is left open where the match is weak. The listing skips clone size in some rows; elsewhere it reads once, few, many or a size class.

abundance: once
v_gene: TRBV18
d_gene: TRBD2
j_gene: TRBJ2-2
CDR3aa: CASSPATSGPTGELFF
CDR3nt: TGTGCCAGCTCACCCGCGACTAGCGGACCGACCGGGGAGCTGTTTTTT

abundance: NA
v_gene: TRBV7-3
d_gene: TRBD2
j_gene: TRBJ2-1
CDR3aa: CASSPAGGSYNEQFF
CDR3nt: TGTGCCAGCAGCCCAGCGGGAGGCTCCTACAATGAGCAGTTCTTC

abundance: NA
v_gene: TRBV7-8
d_gene: NA
j_gene: TRBJ1-2
CDR3aa: CASRLAGRGDGYTF
CDR3nt: TGTGCCAGCAGACTAGCGGGGAGGGGAGATGGCTACACCTTC

abundance: NA
v_gene: TRBV15
d_gene: NA
j_gene: TRBJ1-2
CDR3aa: CATSMDKLYGYTF
CDR3nt: TGTGCCACCAGCATGGACAAGCTGTATGGCTACACCTTC

abundance: NA
v_gene: TRBV2
d_gene: NA
j_gene: TRBJ2-5
CDR3aa: CASRISSGQETQYF
CDR3nt: TGTGCCAGCAGGATTAGCAGTGGACAGGAGACCCAGTACTTC

abundance: NA
v_gene: TRBV30
d_gene: TRBD1
j_gene: TRBJ1-5
CDR3aa: CAWMISGGSYSNQPQHF
CDR3nt: TGTGCCTGGATGATTTCAGGGGGTTCCTATAGCAATCAGCCCCAGCATTTT

abundance: NA
v_gene: TRBV15
d_gene: TRBD1
j_gene: TRBJ1-4
CDR3aa: CATSRGQGGYEKLFF
CDR3nt: TGTGCCACCAGCAGGGGACAGGGGGGCTATGAAAAACTGTTTTTT

abundance: NA
v_gene: TRBV5-1
d_gene: TRBD2
j_gene: TRBJ2-3
CDR3aa: CASSLDGLAGDTQYF
CDR3nt: TGCGCCAGCAGCTTAGACGGACTAGCGGGAGATACGCAGTATTTT

abundance: NA
v_gene: TRBV14
d_gene: TRBD2
j_gene: TRBJ2-7
CDR3aa: CASSRSGTSGTYEQYF
CDR3nt: TGTGCCAGCAGCCGATCCGGGACTAGCGGGACCTACGAGCAGTACTTC

abundance: NA
v_gene: TRBV28
d_gene: TRBD2
j_gene: TRBJ2-1
CDR3aa: CATTLAGGPKNEQFF
CDR3nt: TGTGCCACCACCTTAGCGGGAGGGCCGAAGAATGAGCAGTTCTTC

abundance: few
v_gene: TRBV11-2
d_gene: NA
j_gene: TRBJ2-3
CDR3aa: CASSLGGSTDTQYF
CDR3nt: TGTGCCAGCAGCTTAGGCGGGAGCACAGATACGCAGTATTTT

abundance: NA
v_gene: TRBV27
d_gene: NA
j_gene: TRBJ2-7
CDR3aa: CASRRLGPYEQYF
CDR3nt: TGTGCCAGCAGAAGATTAGGCCCCTACGAGCAGTACTTC

abundance: NA
v_gene: TRBV5-8
d_gene: NA
j_gene: TRBJ2-7
CDR3aa: CASSRYGTYEQYF
CDR3nt: TGTGCCAGCAGCCGTTACGGGACCTACGAGCAGTACTTC

abundance: NA
v_gene: TRBV9
d_gene: NA
j_gene: TRBJ2-1
CDR3aa: CASSVAQEREQFF
CDR3nt: TGTGCCAGCAGCGTAGCCCAAGAGAGGGAGCAGTTCTTC

abundance: few
v_gene: TRBV7-3
d_gene: NA
j_gene: TRBJ2-2
CDR3aa: CASSLQSGELFF
CDR3nt: TGTGCCAGCAGCTTACAAAGCGGGGAGCTGTTTTTT

abundance: NA
v_gene: TRBV28
d_gene: NA
j_gene: TRBJ1-2
CDR3aa: CASSLGPYGYTF
CDR3nt: TGTGCCAGCAGTTTGGGGCCTTATGGCTACACCTTC

abundance: NA
v_gene: TRBV7-9
d_gene: NA
j_gene: TRBJ2-3
CDR3aa: CASSWRTMGAQYF
CDR3nt: TGTGCCAGCAGCTGGCGGACCATGGGCGCGCAGTATTTT

abundance: NA
v_gene: TRBV30
d_gene: TRBD2
j_gene: TRBJ2-7
CDR3aa: CAWSPWREWSYEQYF
CDR3nt: TGTGCCTGGAGCCCCTGGCGGGAGTGGTCCTACGAGCAGTACTTC

abundance: NA
v_gene: TRBV7-8
d_gene: NA
j_gene: TRBJ2-3
CDR3aa: CASSLGKGGYTQYF
CDR3nt: TGTGCCAGCAGCCTAGGGAAAGGTGGCTATACGCAGTATTTT

abundance: NA
v_gene: TRBV7-2
d_gene: NA
j_gene: TRBJ2-7
CDR3aa: CASSLGGSPPGQYF
CDR3nt: TGTGCCAGCAGCTTAGGAGGCAGCCCACCGGGGCAGTACTTC

abundance: NA
v_gene: TRBV5-1
d_gene: NA
j_gene: TRBJ1-1
CDR3aa: CASSLMGVGTEAFF
CDR3nt: TGCGCCAGCAGCTTGATGGGGGTGGGCACTGAAGCTTTCTTT

abundance: NA
v_gene: TRBV19
d_gene: NA
j_gene: TRBJ1-1
CDR3aa: CASSIDLGEDTEAFF
CDR3nt: TGTGCCAGTAGTATAGATTTGGGGGAAGACACTGAAGCTTTCTTT

abundance: NA
v_gene: TRBV27
d_gene: NA
j_gene: TRBJ1-1
CDR3aa: CASRNPSTEAFF
CDR3nt: TGTGCCAGCAGAAATCCGTCAACCGAAGCTTTCTTT

abundance: NA
v_gene: TRBV15
d_gene: NA
j_gene: TRBJ2-7
CDR3aa: CATSREPGTYSYEQYF
CDR3nt: TGTGCCACCAGCAGAGAGCCAGGGACATACTCCTACGAGCAGTACTTC

abundance: NA
v_gene: TRBV7-2
d_gene: TRBD1
j_gene: TRBJ2-4
CDR3aa: CASSSRIGGNKNIQYF
CDR3nt: TGTGCCAGCAGCTCCCGAATAGGGGGCAACAAAAACATTCAGTACTTC

abundance: NA
v_gene: TRBV7-2
d_gene: NA
j_gene: TRBJ1-3
CDR3aa: CASSSRGTGNTIYF
CDR3nt: TGTGCCAGCAGCTCGAGGGGGACCGGAAACACCATATATTTT

abundance: NA
v_gene: TRBV30
d_gene: NA
j_gene: TRBJ1-4
CDR3aa: CAWNRGTTNEKLFF
CDR3nt: TGTGCCTGGAATAGGGGGACAACTAATGAAAAACTGTTTTTT

abundance: NA
v_gene: TRBV5-1
d_gene: NA
j_gene: TRBJ2-7
CDR3aa: CASSIDGTYEQYF
CDR3nt: TGCGCCAGCAGCATCGACGGTACCTACGAGCAGTACTTC

abundance: NA
v_gene: TRBV4-1
d_gene: TRBD1
j_gene: TRBJ2-1
CDR3aa: CASSQVVSDRAYNEQFF
CDR3nt: TGCGCCAGCAGCCAAGTTGTATCGGACAGGGCCTACAATGAGCAGTTCTTC

abundance: NA
v_gene: TRBV7-2
d_gene: TRBD1
j_gene: TRBJ1-4
CDR3aa: CASSRDSSTNEKLFF
CDR3nt: TGTGCCAGCAGCCGGGACAGCTCAACTAATGAAAAACTGTTTTTT

abundance: few
v_gene: TRBV2
d_gene: NA
j_gene: TRBJ2-2
CDR3aa: CASSSFEPQNTGELFF
CDR3nt: TGTGCCAGCAGTTCTTTCGAGCCCCAGAACACCGGGGAGCTGTTTTTT

abundance: NA
v_gene: TRBV9
d_gene: NA
j_gene: TRBJ2-2
CDR3aa: CASSVSARDTGELFF
CDR3nt: TGTGCCAGCAGCGTATCGGCTAGAGACACCGGGGAGCTGTTTTTT

abundance: once
v_gene: TRBV6-5
d_gene: TRBD1
j_gene: TRBJ1-1
CDR3aa: CASSYSRNRGSPSFF
CDR3nt: TGTGCCAGCAGTTACTCGAGGAACAGGGGATCTCCTTCGTTCTTT

abundance: few
v_gene: TRBV7-3
d_gene: TRBD1
j_gene: TRBJ1-1
CDR3aa: CASSITGVEAFF
CDR3nt: TGTGCCAGCAGCATAACAGGGGTCGAAGCTTTCTTT

abundance: NA
v_gene: TRBV9
d_gene: NA
j_gene: TRBJ2-1
CDR3aa: CASSVGQSSYNEQFF
CDR3nt: TGTGCCAGCAGCGTGGGGCAAAGCTCCTACAATGAGCAGTTCTTC

abundance: NA
v_gene: TRBV6-5
d_gene: NA
j_gene: TRBJ2-2
CDR3aa: CASRTPNTGELFF
CDR3nt: TGTGCCAGCAGGACACCTAACACCGGGGAGCTGTTTTTT

abundance: NA
v_gene: TRBV10-1
d_gene: TRBD2
j_gene: TRBJ2-2
CDR3aa: CASSESDEREGLGELFF
CDR3nt: TGCGCCAGCTCCGAATCGGACGAGCGGGAGGGGCTCGGGGAGCTGTTTTTT

abundance: NA
v_gene: TRBV28
d_gene: NA
j_gene: TRBJ1-5
CDR3aa: CASSLSKSVGNQPQHF
CDR3nt: TGTGCCAGCAGTTTAAGTAAATCAGTAGGCAATCAGCCCCAGCATTTT

abundance: NA
v_gene: TRBV7-9
d_gene: NA
j_gene: TRBJ2-3
CDR3aa: CAGGRTDTQYF
CDR3nt: TGTGCCGGGGGGCGCACGGATACGCAGTATTTT

abundance: NA
v_gene: TRBV29-1
d_gene: TRBD2
j_gene: TRBJ2-7
CDR3aa: CSVERGGTAGLGQYF
CDR3nt: TGCAGCGTTGAACGGGGGGGGACCGCTGGATTGGGGCAGTACTTC

abundance: once
v_gene: TRBV5-1
d_gene: NA
j_gene: TRBJ1-1
CDR3aa: CASTPGAPQNTEAFF
CDR3nt: TGCGCCAGCACCCCCGGGGCGCCGCAGAACACTGAAGCTTTCTTT

abundance: NA
v_gene: TRBV6-5
d_gene: NA
j_gene: TRBJ1-3
CDR3aa: CASSSGVSGNTIYF
CDR3nt: TGTGCCAGCAGTTCGGGAGTCTCTGGAAACACCATATATTTT

abundance: NA
v_gene: TRBV2
d_gene: NA
j_gene: TRBJ1-1
CDR3aa: CASSSREGTEAFF
CDR3nt: TGTGCCAGCAGTAGTAGGGAGGGCACTGAAGCTTTCTTT

abundance: NA
v_gene: TRBV28
d_gene: NA
j_gene: TRBJ2-2
CDR3aa: CASSRLGQPGELFF
CDR3nt: TGTGCCAGCAGCCGATTAGGACAGCCCGGGGAGCTGTTTTTT

abundance: NA
v_gene: TRBV28
d_gene: TRBD2
j_gene: TRBJ2-2
CDR3aa: CASSLWSNSGRGSTGELFF
CDR3nt: TGTGCCAGCAGTTTATGGTCTAATAGCGGGAGAGGGAGCACCGGGGAGCTGTTTTTT

abundance: once
v_gene: TRBV5-1
d_gene: TRBD2
j_gene: TRBJ2-1
CDR3aa: CASSLATSGMNEQFF
CDR3nt: TGCGCCAGCAGCTTGGCGACTAGCGGGATGAATGAGCAGTTCTTC

abundance: NA
v_gene: TRBV10-3
d_gene: NA
j_gene: TRBJ2-1
CDR3aa: CAISTGSLNNNEQFF
CDR3nt: TGTGCCATTTCAACCGGGTCACTGAATAACAATGAGCAGTTCTTC

abundance: NA
v_gene: TRBV30
d_gene: NA
j_gene: TRBJ2-7
CDR3aa: CAWSVSNWRDEQYF
CDR3nt: TGTGCCTGGAGTGTAAGTAATTGGAGGGACGAGCAGTACTTC

abundance: NA
v_gene: TRBV19
d_gene: NA
j_gene: TRBJ2-2
CDR3aa: CASSIDLGANTGELFF
CDR3nt: TGTGCCAGTAGTATAGACCTTGGCGCGAACACCGGGGAGCTGTTTTTT

abundance: NA
v_gene: TRBV29-1
d_gene: NA
j_gene: TRBJ1-2
CDR3aa: CSADSPLGYTF
CDR3nt: TGCAGCGCGGACAGCCCTTTGGGCTACACCTTC

abundance: NA
v_gene: TRBV19
d_gene: TRBD1
j_gene: TRBJ2-7
CDR3aa: CASSGRGQGSYEQYF
CDR3nt: TGTGCCAGTAGTGGCCGGGGACAGGGGTCATACGAGCAGTACTTC

abundance: NA
v_gene: TRBV5-1
d_gene: TRBD2
j_gene: TRBJ2-5
CDR3aa: CASSSTLAGETQYF
CDR3nt: TGCGCCAGCAGCTCGACCTTAGCGGGAGAGACCCAGTACTTC

abundance: NA
v_gene: TRBV7-9
d_gene: NA
j_gene: TRBJ2-1
CDR3aa: CASSHPGSGSYNEQFF
CDR3nt: TGTGCCAGCAGCCACCCGGGCAGCGGCTCCTACAATGAGCAGTTCTTC

abundance: NA
v_gene: TRBV7-2
d_gene: NA
j_gene: TRBJ2-7
CDR3aa: CASSSPPSLNEQYF
CDR3nt: TGTGCCAGCAGCTCTCCCCCCAGTTTAAACGAGCAGTACTTC

abundance: NA
v_gene: TRBV19
d_gene: TRBD1
j_gene: TRBJ1-1
CDR3aa: CASSDYRGPHTEAFF
CDR3nt: TGTGCCAGTAGTGACTACAGGGGGCCCCACACTGAAGCTTTCTTT

abundance: NA
v_gene: TRBV9
d_gene: TRBD2
j_gene: TRBJ2-5
CDR3aa: CASSPLAATQETQYF
CDR3nt: TGTGCCAGCAGCCCACTAGCGGCAACCCAAGAGACCCAGTACTTC

abundance: NA
v_gene: TRBV4-3
d_gene: NA
j_gene: TRBJ1-5
CDR3aa: CASSQGPTGNQPQHF
CDR3nt: TGCGCCAGCAGCCAAGGGCCGACAGGCAATCAGCCCCAGCATTTT

abundance: NA
v_gene: TRBV5-8
d_gene: NA
j_gene: TRBJ1-1
CDR3aa: CATKGDPNGAEAFF
CDR3nt: TGTGCCACAAAAGGGGACCCCAACGGGGCTGAAGCTTTCTTT

abundance: NA
v_gene: TRBV6-5
d_gene: TRBD2
j_gene: TRBJ2-1
CDR3aa: CASSIGGEQFF
CDR3nt: TGTGCCAGCAGTATCGGGGGGGAGCAGTTCTTC